This T cell receptor beta chain was identified during a study of cytomegalovirus exposure and HLA in healthy donors. Study-wide points: The classifier reportedly diagnosed cytomegalovirus status with high sensitivity and specificity. CMV antigen specificity of three CMV-associated chains was confirmed in vitro.

Turning to this clone: Its cognate antigen is unknown.

Trimming shortened V by 5 bases and J by 3 bases, and 12 bases separated the two germline ends. The CDR3 extends over 14 amino acids. Per the germline V gene, CDR1 is SGDLS and CDR2 is YYNGEE. Measured with immunoSEQ multiplex PCR; TCRdb has only the in-frame clones, and not every one. There are around 140,000 clones in the sample; roughly nine tenths occur only once, and roughly 1.2% lies in the top ten. The chain is built from TRBV9 and TRBJ1-5, with D hard to call. This TCR derives from a woman under 30 in good health and CMV-seronegative. The specimen sequenced was PBMCs. The CDR3 coding sequence is TGTGCCAGCAGTGCAGACATCTCCAATCAGCCCCAGCATTTT. It is translated as CASSADISNQPQHF. Drawing the rest from reference TRBV9 and TRBJ1-5, the complete variable domain is DSGVTQTPKHLITATGQRVTLRCSPRSGDLSVYWYQQSLDQGLQFLIQYYNGEERAKGNILERFSAQQFPDLHSELNLSSLELGDSALYFCASSADISNQPQHFGDGTRLSIL.